One T cell receptor beta chain is described in this entry. The specificity of this receptor is unknown. No clone much larger than this one lies a single base away; base qualities are absent. Genomic DNA was extracted from sorted cells for sequencing of the TCRbeta CDR3 region. The immunoSEQ Assay was used for sequencing of TCRbeta CDR3 regions. Held by TCRdb, this immuneACCESS table contains in-frame sequences only and omits some clones. Under half of the omission traces to an unresolved V gene where checked; the cause of the rest is unknown. The sample table shows under 70,000 clones, and approximately 92% are seen once. The leading ten clones occupy about 6.5% of the sample. The trial excluded patients who had a history of autoimmune disease or were on systemic immunosuppression. Peripheral blood for TCR sequencing was collected from all dose cohorts at baseline, on cycle 4 day 1, and on cycle 7 day 1. The samples were drawn from a first-in-human, open-label, multicenter phase I dose-escalation trial of ivuxolimab. Adults with locally advanced or metastatic melanoma, renal cell, hepatocellular, or head and neck squamous cell carcinoma were enrolled in the trial. Before TCR sequencing, CD4+ T cells and CD8+ T cells were sorted from peripheral blood as separate populations.

The sample is drawn from a study of OX40 agonist ivuxolimab in advanced cancers. Study-wide context: Ivuxolimab was a fully human IgG2 agonistic monoclonal antibody targeting the costimulatory receptor OX40 (CD134). Three dose-escalation patients achieved partial responses, one with hepatocellular carcinoma and two with cutaneous melanoma. Intravenous ivuxolimab was administered to patients every 2 weeks at six dose levels: 0.01, 0.1, 0.3, 1.5, 3 and 10 mg/kg. In the dose-escalation cohort, around four fifths of patients were male, and the mean age was roughly 60 years, with a range of 23 to 79. Of the approximately 53 patients in dose escalation, 19 had hepatocellular carcinoma, some 15 had melanoma, 9 had renal cell carcinoma and 9 had head and neck cancer. The point of sequencing TCRbeta in the periphery was to test whether ivuxolimab changed TCR sequence diversity and drove clonal T-cell expansion. The paper describes the monotherapy dose-escalation part (N ≈ 51 patients) of the phase I trial of ivuxolimab. Prior anti-PD-1, anti-PD-L1 or anti-CTLA-4 therapy was permitted, and 40% of dose-escalation patients had received checkpoint inhibitors. Points the paper makes about the study in general: After ivuxolimab, expanded clones were on average more numerous among CD8+ T cells than among CD4+ T cells. Low levels of normalized T-cell clonal expansion were also shown by some nonresponding patients. In the 0.1-3.0 mg/kg groups, partial responders were among the patients with the lowest normalized peripheral clonal expansion, particularly in CD8+ T cells. Which antigens the clonally expanded peripheral T cells were specific for was not determined. Clonal expansion of both CD4+ and CD8+ blood T cells was observed from baseline to week 6 at doses 0.1 to 3.0 mg/kg.

The CDR1 and CDR2 encoded by the germline V gene are SGHVS and FNYEAQ. Trimming takes 4 bases from V and 1 base from J, and the germline ends sit 13 bases apart. The CDR3 sequence holds 16 residues, the cysteine and phenylalanine included. Only the CDR3 DNA stays, 48 bases, in frame from base 1. The sequence was obtained from an adult with an advanced solid tumor such as melanoma, head and neck, liver or kidney cancer. This sample comprised CD4+ or CD8+ T cells sorted from blood, obtained in a trial of the OX40 agonist ivuxolimab. The sequence is built from TRBV7-6 and TRBJ2-2, with the D call perhaps TRBD1 or TRBD2, as 5 bases match in each case. The CDR3 loop reads CASSWTSRGNTGELFF. Read as DNA, the sequence is TGTGCCAGCAGCTGGACATCGAGGGGGAACACCGGGGAGCTGTTTTTT.